Reported below is one T cell receptor (beta chain). Per the original data handling: Reference gene primers were amplified, and this amplification served to estimate nucleated cell counts. Repertoires were generated with immunoSEQ multiplex PCR, while TCRdb's copy carries only in-frame clones and drops some. V, J and clone size derive from that table, while D and trimming were established from the DNA sequence. This sample yields about 300,000 clones, of which roughly 86% are seen a single time; 2.9% belongs to the top ten. The sample belongs to a study of blood T cell repertoires in COVID-19. Study as a whole: Whether acute or convalescent, the COVID-19 samples came from the United States, Italy and Spain.

Looked up from germline, CDR1 is MNHEY and CDR2 is SVGAGI. Trimming removed 6 bases from V and 0 bases from J, with 11 bases in between. There are 14 residues in the CDR3. Cohorts were determined from participant-reported clinical history. Each exposed participant met a COVID-19 case in the 2 weeks preceding study entry. This receptor was obtained from a woman between 50 and 59 years old who had been exposed to COVID-19. The V and J genes are TRBV6-5 and TRBJ1-2, with D uncertain. The sample consisted of PBMCs or T cells enriched from blood (not recorded which). CDR3 residues: CASSAVGANYGYTF. In nucleotides, the CDR3 is TGTGCCAGCAGCGCGGTCGGAGCTAACTATGGCTACACCTTC.